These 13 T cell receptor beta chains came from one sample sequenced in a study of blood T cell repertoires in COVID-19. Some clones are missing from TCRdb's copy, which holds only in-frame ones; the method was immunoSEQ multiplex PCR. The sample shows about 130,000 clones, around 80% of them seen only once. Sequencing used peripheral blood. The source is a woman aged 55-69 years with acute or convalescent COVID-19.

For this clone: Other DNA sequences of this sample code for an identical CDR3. The CDR3 reads CSVAGNEQFF. The DNA for the CDR3 is TGCAGCGTGGCGGGTAATGAGCAGTTCTTC. The V gene is TRBV29-1, the J gene TRBJ2-1, with a tentative D call TRBD2 (5 bases). Germline loops: CDR1 SQVTM, CDR2 ANQGSEA. There are 10 residues in the CDR3. V lost 6 bases to trimming and J lost 7 bases, with 7 bases between them.

CDR3 bases: TGTGCCAGCCGCGAGGCCAGCGGCACAGATACGCAGTATTTT. Amino acid sequence: CASREASGTDTQYF. This chain links TRBV18 with TRBJ2-3; D remains unclear. The CDR3 extends over 14 amino acids. The V gene's germline CDR1 is KGHSH and CDR2 LQKENI. Trimming took 8 bases from V and 1 from J, leaving 13 bases between them.

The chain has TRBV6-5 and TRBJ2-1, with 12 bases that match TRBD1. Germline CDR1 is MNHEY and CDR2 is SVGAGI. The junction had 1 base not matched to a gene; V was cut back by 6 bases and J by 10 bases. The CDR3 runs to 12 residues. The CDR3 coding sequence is TGTGCCAGCAGGGGACAGGGGGCAGAGCAGTTCTTC. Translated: CASRGQGAEQFF.

Written as DNA, the CDR3 is TGTGCCAGCAGCTTGGCCGCAGGGGGCGGCTACACCTTC. Translation: CASSLAAGGGYTF. V and J are TRBV5-6 and TRBJ1-2, with 8 bases lining up with TRBD1. The V segment lost 0 bases and the J segment 8 bases; nucleotides outside the gene matches: 3. Germline CDR1 is SGHDT and CDR2 is YYEEEE. This CDR3 spans 13 amino acids.

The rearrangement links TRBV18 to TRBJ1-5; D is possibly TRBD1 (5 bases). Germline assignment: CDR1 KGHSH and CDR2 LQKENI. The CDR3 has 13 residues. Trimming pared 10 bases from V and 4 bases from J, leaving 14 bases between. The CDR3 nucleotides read TGTGCCACCTCCGGGGGTTCGAATCAGCCCCAGCATTTT. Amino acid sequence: CATSGGSNQPQHF.

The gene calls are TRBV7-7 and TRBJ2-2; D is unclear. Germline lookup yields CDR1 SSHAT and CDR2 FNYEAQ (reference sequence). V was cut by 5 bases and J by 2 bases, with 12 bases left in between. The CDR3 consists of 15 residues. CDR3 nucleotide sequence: TGTGCCAGCAGCCGCACATACAGCAACACCGGGGAGCTGTTTTTT. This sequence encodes CASSRTYSNTGELFF.

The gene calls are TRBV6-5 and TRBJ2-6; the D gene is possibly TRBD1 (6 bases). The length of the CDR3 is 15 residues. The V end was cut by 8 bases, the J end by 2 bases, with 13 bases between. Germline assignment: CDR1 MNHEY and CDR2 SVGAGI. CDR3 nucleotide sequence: TGTGCCAGCGGCTTAACAGGGACTGGGGCCAACGTCCTGACTTTC. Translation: CASGLTGTGANVLTF.

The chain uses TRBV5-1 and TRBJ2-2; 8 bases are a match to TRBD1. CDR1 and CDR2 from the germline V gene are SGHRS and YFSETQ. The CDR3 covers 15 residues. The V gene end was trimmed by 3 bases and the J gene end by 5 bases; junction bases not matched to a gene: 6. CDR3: CASSWGTGTTGELFF. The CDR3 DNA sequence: TGCGCCAGCAGCTGGGGGACAGGAACGACCGGGGAGCTGTTTTTT.

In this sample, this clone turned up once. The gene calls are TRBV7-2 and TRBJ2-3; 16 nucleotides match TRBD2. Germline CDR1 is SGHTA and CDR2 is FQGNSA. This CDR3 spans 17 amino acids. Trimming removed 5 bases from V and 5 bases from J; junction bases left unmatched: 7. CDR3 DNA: TGTGCCAGCAGCCTGGGACTAGCGGGGGGGCGGGGAGATACGCAGTATTTT. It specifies CASSLGLAGGRGDTQYF.

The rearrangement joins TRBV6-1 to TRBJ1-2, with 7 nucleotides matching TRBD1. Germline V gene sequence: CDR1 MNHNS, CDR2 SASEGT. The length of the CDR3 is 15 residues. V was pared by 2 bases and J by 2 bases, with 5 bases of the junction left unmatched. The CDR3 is CASSEWGQPNYGYTF. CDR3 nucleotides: TGTGCCAGCAGTGAATGGGGACAGCCCAACTATGGCTACACCTTC.

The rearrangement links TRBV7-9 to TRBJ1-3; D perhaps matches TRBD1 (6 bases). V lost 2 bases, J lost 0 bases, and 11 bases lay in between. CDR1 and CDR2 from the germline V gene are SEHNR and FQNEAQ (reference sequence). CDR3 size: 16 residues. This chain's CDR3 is CASSLQGSHSGNTIYF. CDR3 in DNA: TGTGCCAGCAGCTTACAGGGGTCCCACTCTGGAAACACCATATATTTT.

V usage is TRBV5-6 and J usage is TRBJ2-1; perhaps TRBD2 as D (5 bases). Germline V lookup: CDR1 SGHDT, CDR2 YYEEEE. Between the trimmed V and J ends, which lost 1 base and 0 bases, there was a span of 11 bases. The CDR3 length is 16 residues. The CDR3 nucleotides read TGTGCCAGCAGCTTGTCTCTCGGGGACTCCTACAATGAGCAGTTCTTC. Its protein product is CASSLSLGDSYNEQFF.

CDR3 protein: CSVKHRGTYTEAFF. The CDR3, as DNA: TGCAGCGTCAAGCACAGGGGTACCTACACTGAAGCTTTCTTT. The chain joins TRBV29-1 to TRBJ1-1, with 7 bases fitting TRBD1. The CDR3 is made up of 14 amino acids. Germline CDR1 is SQVTM and CDR2 is ANQGSEA. After removal of 6 bases from V and 3 bases from J, the junction contained 10 bases not matched to a gene.